This TCR beta chain originates from a study of T cell changes during pregnancy in multiple sclerosis. Profiling relied on immunoSEQ multiplex PCR, and the TCRdb table lists in-frame clones only, not all of them. The data contain over 40,000 clones, about 90% of them singletons. The V and J ends lost 4 bases and 7 bases respectively, with 20 bases between them. Germline CDR1 GTSNPN, CDR2 SVGIG (reference sequence). CDR3 length: 15 residues. The TCR sequence derives from a female donor in good health, enrolled as a control in a pregnancy study. V and J are TRBV30 and TRBJ2-1; tentative D call: TRBD1 (6 bases). This sample comprised peripheral blood, obtained in the second trimester of pregnancy. The DNA for the CDR3 is TGTGCCTGGATCACCAAAGTAGGGGGTCGGAATGAGCAGTTCTTC. Encoded protein: CAWITKVGGRNEQFF.